These 5 T cell receptor beta chains originate from one sample sequenced in a study of siplizumab effects on memory and regulatory T cells. Measured with immunoSEQ multiplex PCR; TCRdb has only the in-frame clones, and not every one. The sample lists about 100,000 clones; about 91% were seen once. The sample consisted of Tregs sorted from blood. The receptors shown here come from a human donor in good health.

The chain is built from TRBV5-1 and TRBJ2-7; 10 bases fit TRBD2. The CDR3 consists of 15 residues. Germline V gene data show CDR1 as SGHRS and CDR2 as YFSETQ. The V and J ends lost 0 bases and 5 bases, in that order; junction bases with no gene match: 5. The CDR3 here is CASSLGAGGSHEQYF. The CDR3 nucleotides read TGCGCCAGCAGCTTGGGAGCGGGAGGGTCCCACGAGCAGTACTTC.

The chain couples TRBV7-8 to TRBJ2-1; D is perhaps TRBD1 (6 bases). V lost 4 bases to trimming and J lost 0 bases, with 13 bases between them. The germline V gene encodes CDR1 SGHVS and CDR2 FQNEAQ. The CDR3 runs to 16 residues. The CDR3 protein is CASSSRGQRSYNEQFF. Written as DNA, the CDR3 is TGTGCCAGCAGCTCTCGAGGACAGCGCTCCTACAATGAGCAGTTCTTC.

CDR3 loop: CASSPGWGAQYF. CDR3 sequence (DNA): TGTGCCAGCAGCCCTGGCTGGGGGGCCCAGTACTTC. This chain connects TRBV14 to TRBJ2-5; a possible D gene is TRBD2 (6 bases). Germline loops: CDR1 SGHDN, CDR2 FVKESK. V lost 4 bases, J lost 9 bases, and 12 bases lay in between. This CDR3 contains 12 residues.

The rearrangement links TRBV7-8 to TRBJ2-7; D is unresolved. The germline V gene has CDR1 SGHVS and CDR2 FQNEAQ. This CDR3 is 11 amino acids long. V lost 5 bases to trimming and J lost 1 base, with 3 bases between them. The CDR3 coding sequence is TGTGCCAGCAGCCTGTCCTACGAGCAGTACTTC. Amino acid sequence: CASSLSYEQYF.

The chain links TRBV28 to TRBJ2-4; TRBD1 might be the D (6 bases). Germline values: CDR1 MDHEN, CDR2 SYDVKM. V lost 5 bases and J 7 bases, leaving 18 bases between the germline ends. This CDR3 is built from 15 residues. The CDR3 spells CASSGSGTFGNIQYF. The CDR3 DNA is TGTGCCAGCAGTGGATCCGGGACATTTGGGAACATTCAGTACTTC.